The 22 T cell receptor beta chains below were found in one sample sequenced in a study of early T cells in non-severe SARS-CoV-2 infection. One entry per CDR3 protein, called by TCRdb with MiXCR from the 5' RACE reads. The sample lists tens of thousands of distinct CDR3 sequences; around 6.5% were seen once. Input material: whole blood. These receptors originate from an adult who was a healthcare worker with PCR-confirmed SARS-CoV-2 infection or an uninfected control (not recorded which).

This clonotype came up many times. The chain employs TRBV12-3 or TRBV12-4 and TRBJ1-6; TRBD1 might be the D (5 bases). The CDR3 sequence is 14 residues long. The germline V and J ends were trimmed by 3 bases and 10 bases, with 13 bases remaining between them. CDR3 region: CASSFSAGQSPLHF. Here the CDR3 DNA reads TGTGCCAGCAGTTTTAGCGCAGGGCAATCACCCCTCCACTTT.

The table lists this clonotype with many counts. This chain joins TRBV20-1 and TRBJ2-7; TRBD1 matches 8 bases. Germline lookup yields CDR1 DFQATT and CDR2 SNEGSKA (reference sequence). CDR3 length: 13 residues. This CDR3 reads CSTQGQGPYEQYF. The DNA for the CDR3 is TGCAGCACCCAAGGACAGGGACCCTACGAGCAGTACTTC.

This clonotype was observed many times. The V and J genes are TRBV20-1 and TRBJ2-7, with TRBD2 identical over 14 bases. The V and J ends lost 5 bases and 1 base, in that order; junction bases with no gene match: 4. The CDR3 has 15 residues. CDR1 and CDR2 (germline): DFQATT, SNEGSKA (reference sequence). CDR3 nucleotides: TGCAGTGCTCGACTAGCGGGAGGGCCGTCCTACGAGCAGTACTTC. Its translation: CSARLAGGPSYEQYF.

This clonotype was seen more than once but under ten times. At one boundary the junction diverges from the germline segment, which might be a read error. The rearrangement joins TRBV25-1 to TRBJ2-3, with D possibly TRBD1 on 6 matching bases. Germline CDR1 is MGHDK and CDR2 is SYGVNS. The CDR3 totals 13 residues. This chain's CDR3 is CASIEQGLDTQYF. In DNA form, the CDR3 reads TGTGCCAGCATTGAACAGGGATTGGATACGCAGTATTTT.

The rearrangement uses TRBV7-2 and TRBJ1-4; the D gene is possibly TRBD1 (5 bases). CDR3 length: 13 amino acids. V lost 1 base and J lost 8, with 8 bases in between. Germline V gene data show CDR1 as SGHTA and CDR2 as FQGNSA. The CDR3 DNA is TGTGCCAGCAGCTTAGGGGGCTGGGAAAAACTGTTTTTT. This translates into CASSLGGWEKLFF.

This clonotype was observed many times. This rearrangement joins TRBV4-1 to TRBJ2-7; weak D call: TRBD1 (5 bases). The CDR3 sequence is 14 residues long. Germline loops: CDR1 MGHRA, CDR2 YSYEKL. Trimming left V 2 bases short and J 2 bases short, with 10 bases between. For the CDR3, the DNA is TGCGCCAGCAGCCAACTACAGGAAACCTACGAGCAGTACTTC. Protein: CASSQLQETYEQYF.

Note on this clonotype: This could be a read error, since a much larger clone is one nucleotide away. The V call is TRBV4-2, the J call TRBJ2-5; D call uncertain. The V gene lost 1 base and the J gene lost 9 bases, with 12 bases spanning the gap. Per the germline V gene, CDR1 is LGHNA and CDR2 is YNFKEQ. This CDR3 has 13 residues. The CDR3 coding sequence is TGTGCCAGCAGCCAAGGCTATCAGGAGTCCCAGTACTTC. Translated, it gives CASSQGYQESQYF.

This CDR3 reads CAIKRGPNTEAFF. The CDR3 nucleotides read TGTGCCATCAAGCGCGGGCCGAACACTGAAGCTTTCTTT. This chain links TRBV10-3 with TRBJ1-1; D uncertain. Looked up from germline, CDR1 is ENHRY and CDR2 is SYGVKD. The CDR3 has 13 amino acids. V was trimmed by 7 bases and J by 1 base, leaving 10 bases between them.

This clonotype was found a few times. The chain carries TRBV7-8 and TRBJ2-1, with D perhaps matching TRBD2 (6 bases). Germline V gene lookup returns CDR1 SGHVS and CDR2 FQNEAQ. The CDR3 has 12 amino acids. V dropped 0 bases and J dropped 10 bases, with 7 bases sitting between them. DNA for the CDR3: TGTGCCAGCAGCTTAGCTGGGGGGGAGCAGTTCTTC. This sequence encodes CASSLAGGEQFF.

Many counts were recorded for this clonotype. The rearrangement links TRBV6-6 to TRBJ2-5, with TRBD2 matching over 11 bases. The germline V gene has CDR1 MNHNY and CDR2 SVGAGI (reference sequence). After removal of 7 bases from V and 6 bases from J, the junction contained 13 bases not matched to a gene. The CDR3 runs 16 residues. The CDR3 loop reads CASTDGGTSGSQTQYF. In DNA form, the CDR3 reads TGTGCCAGCACTGACGGAGGGACTAGCGGCTCGCAGACCCAGTACTTC.

This clonotype appeared a few times. The chain carries TRBV7-8 and TRBJ1-1; 7 bases agree with TRBD1. With V trimmed by 7 bases and J by 1 base, 9 bases remained unmatched. The germline CDR1 and CDR2 sequences are SGHVS and FQNEAQ. The CDR3 spans 15 residues. CDR3 bases: TGTGCCAGCACCCCGACAGGGTTGGCGAACACTGAAGCTTTCTTT. Encoded protein: CASTPTGLANTEAFF.

This clonotype came up many times. The V call is TRBV3-1, the J call TRBJ2-5; D not resolved. The CDR3 length is 12 residues. CDR1 is LGHDT and CDR2 is YNNKEL in the germline V gene (reference sequence). V lost 2 bases to trimming and J lost 3 bases, with 4 bases between them. CDR3: CASSQLKETQYF. Here the CDR3 DNA reads TGTGCCAGCAGCCAACTGAAAGAGACCCAGTACTTC.

This clonotype was detected only a few times. The genes are TRBV7-8 and TRBJ2-1; 11 positions agree with TRBD2. The V segment lost 1 base and the J segment 11 bases; nucleotides outside the gene matches: 7. Germline assignment: CDR1 SGHVS and CDR2 FQNEAQ. There are 15 residues in the CDR3. CDR3 in amino acids: CASSLVSSGRSKQFF. DNA for the CDR3: TGTGCCAGCAGCTTAGTGTCTAGCGGGAGGAGTAAGCAGTTCTTC.

This clonotype was recorded at least ten times. This chain connects TRBV28 to TRBJ2-7; 16 nucleotides line up with TRBD2. The CDR3 covers 16 residues. Germline V gives CDR1 MDHEN, CDR2 SYDVKM. Trimming at V came to 5 bases and at J to 5 bases, leaving 6 bases not matched to a gene. The CDR3 bases are TGTGCCAGCAGTCACGGGACTAGCGGGAGGGCGCACGAGCAGTACTTC. This translates into CASSHGTSGRAHEQYF.

This clonotype was picked up many times. This chain links TRBV5-4 with TRBJ1-2; no clear D gene. This CDR3 is built from 13 residues. In germline, CDR1 is SGHNT, CDR2 YYREEE (reference sequence). V shed 0 bases and J shed 2 bases, with 5 bases lying between them. In DNA, the CDR3 is TGTGCCAGCAGCTTGGGCAGAAACTATGGCTACACCTTC. It is translated as CASSLGRNYGYTF.

This clonotype was picked up a small number of times. This chain uses TRBV21-1 with TRBJ2-3; TRBD2 is the table's D call, not checked against the DNA. TRBV21-1 is a documented pseudogene. CDR3 length: 16 amino acids. CDR3 DNA sequence: TGTGCCAGCAGCAAAGCCCTAGCGGGAGTAGAGGATACGCAGTATTTT. Translating it yields CASSKALAGVEDTQYF.

The rearrangement links TRBV29-1 to TRBJ1-3; 10 bases line up with TRBD1. Germline assignment: CDR1 SQVTM and CDR2 ANQGSEA. The trim removed 7 bases at V and 3 bases at J, leaving 6 bases unmatched. CDR3 length equals 14 residues. Here the CDR3 reads CSARQGAFGNTIYF. Here the CDR3 DNA reads TGCAGCGCTAGACAGGGGGCATTTGGAAACACCATATATTTT. Full variable domain (outside the CDR3, taken from reference TRBV29-1 and TRBJ1-3): SAVISQKPSRDICQRGTSLTIQCQVDSQVTMMFWYRQQPGQSLTLIATANQGSEATYESGFVIDKFPISRPNLTFSTLTVSNMSPEDSSIYLCSARQGAFGNTIYFGEGSWLTVV.

This sequence joins TRBV28 and TRBJ2-7, with TRBD2 matching 10 bases. Germline-derived CDR1 and CDR2 are MDHEN and SYDVKM. The CDR3 sequence is 15 residues long. The V segment lost 6 bases and the J segment 5 bases; nucleotides outside the gene matches: 10. The CDR3 protein is CASSSLAGEVNEQYF. The CDR3 DNA follows: TGTGCCAGCAGCTCTCTAGCGGGAGAAGTTAACGAGCAGTACTTC.

The rearrangement joins TRBV12-3 or TRBV12-4 to TRBJ2-1, with TRBD1 identical over 7 bases. V lost 1 base to trimming and J lost 9 bases; unmatched junction nucleotides: 3. The CDR3 extends over 13 amino acids. The CDR3 sequence: CASSLGGGGEQFF. The CDR3 DNA follows: TGTGCCAGCAGTTTAGGAGGGGGCGGTGAGCAGTTCTTC.

This clonotype was seen repeatedly, ten times or more. V gene TRBV12-3 or TRBV12-4 combines with J gene TRBJ1-1; D perhaps matches TRBD1 (5 bases). Deletions cut 8 bases from V and 3 bases from J, with 13 bases between. The CDR3 is 13 amino acids. The CDR3 DNA sequence: TGTGCCAGCGGATGGGACGGGCACACTGAAGCTTTCTTT. Protein sequence: CASGWDGHTEAFF.

The rearrangement uses TRBV6-1 and TRBJ2-1, with D perhaps matching TRBD1 (5 bases). Trimming left V 5 bases short and J 8 bases short, with 19 bases between. Germline assignment: CDR1 MNHNS and CDR2 SASEGT. This CDR3 has 15 residues. CDR3 nucleotide sequence: TGTGCCAGCAGTAGTGTCCAGGGTGGCGTTGATGAGCAGTTCTTC. It translates to CASSSVQGGVDEQFF.

This clonotype was detected ten times or more. The V and J genes are TRBV3-2 and TRBJ2-5; TRBD2 is the table's D call and was not checked against the DNA. TRBV3-2 has pseudogene status. This CDR3 has 15 residues. CDR3 DNA: TGTGCCAGCAGCCACTACAGCGGGAGTCAAGAGACCCAGTACTTC. Translated: CASSHYSGSQETQYF.